The clone carrying this T cell receptor beta chain was recorded at least ten times. Its specificity is not known. The entry originates in a study of breast tumors, draining lymph nodes, adjacent tissues. CDR1 and CDR2 from the germline V gene are SGHVS and FNYEAQ. The V segment lost 5 bases and the J segment 0 bases; nucleotides outside the gene matches: 10. This CDR3 has 17 residues. Samples came from axillary lymph nodes draining the breast cancer. TCRdb re-called the multiplex PCR reads with MiXCR, one entry per CDR3 protein. The repertoire includes about 140,000 distinct CDR3 sequences, 32% of them detected once, and around 2.5% sits in the top ten. Whole-study findings and limits: Most tumor T cells seemingly derive from lymph node, then expand in tumor.

The TCR was taken from a female donor with breast cancer. Some clones in this sample may be carry-over from other donors' samples. Input material: axillary lymph node tissue. The chain couples TRBV7-6 to TRBJ1-3; 7 nucleotides align to TRBD1. The CDR3 region is CASSDQQGLGSGNTIYF. CDR3 in DNA: TGTGCCAGCAGCGACCAACAGGGGCTAGGCTCTGGAAACACCATATATTTT.